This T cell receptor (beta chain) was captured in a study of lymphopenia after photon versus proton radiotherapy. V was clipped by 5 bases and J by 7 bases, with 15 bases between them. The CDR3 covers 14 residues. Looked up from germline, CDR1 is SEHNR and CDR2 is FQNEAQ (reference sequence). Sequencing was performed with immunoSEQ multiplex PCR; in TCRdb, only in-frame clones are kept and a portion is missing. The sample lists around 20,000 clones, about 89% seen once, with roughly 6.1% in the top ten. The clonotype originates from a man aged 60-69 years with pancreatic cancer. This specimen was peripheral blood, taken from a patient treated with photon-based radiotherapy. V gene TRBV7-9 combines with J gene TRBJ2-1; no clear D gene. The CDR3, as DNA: TGTGCCAGCAGCGCGGTAGGTCTTATTAATGAGCAGTTCTTC. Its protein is CASSAVGLINEQFF.